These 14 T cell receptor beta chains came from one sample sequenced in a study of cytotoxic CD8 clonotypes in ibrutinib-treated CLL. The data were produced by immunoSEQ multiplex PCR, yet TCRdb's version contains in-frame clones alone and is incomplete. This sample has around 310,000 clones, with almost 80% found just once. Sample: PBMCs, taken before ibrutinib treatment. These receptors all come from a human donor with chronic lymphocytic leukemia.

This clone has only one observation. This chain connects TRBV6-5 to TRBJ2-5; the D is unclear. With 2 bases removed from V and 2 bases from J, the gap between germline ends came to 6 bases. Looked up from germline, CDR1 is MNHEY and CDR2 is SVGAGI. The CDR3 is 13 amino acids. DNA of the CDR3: TGTGCCAGCAGTTACGGGCAGCAAGAGACCCAGTACTTC. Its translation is CASSYGQQETQYF.

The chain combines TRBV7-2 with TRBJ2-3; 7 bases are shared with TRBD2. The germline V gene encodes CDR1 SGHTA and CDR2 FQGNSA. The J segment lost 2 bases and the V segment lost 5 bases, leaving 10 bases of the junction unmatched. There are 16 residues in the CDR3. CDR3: CASSAPRERFTDTQYF. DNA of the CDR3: TGTGCCAGCAGCGCCCCGCGGGAGCGGTTCACAGATACGCAGTATTTT.

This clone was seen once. CDR3 amino acids: CASSILWDYSHNEQFF. Here the CDR3 DNA reads TGTGCCAGTAGTATTCTGTGGGACTATAGTCATAATGAGCAGTTCTTC. The chain uses TRBV19 and TRBJ2-1; 7 bases map to TRBD2. Germline lookup yields CDR1 LNHDA and CDR2 SQIVND (reference sequence). The trim removed 3 bases at V and 7 bases at J, leaving 12 bases unmatched. The CDR3 is 16 residues long. The complete variable domain, with remaining parts taken from reference TRBV19 and TRBJ2-1, reads DGGITQSPKYLFRKEGQNVTLSCEQNLNHDAMYWYRQDPGQGLRLIYYSQIVNDFQKGDIAEGYSVSREKKESFPLTVTSAQKNPTAFYLCASSILWDYSHNEQFFGPGTRLTVL.

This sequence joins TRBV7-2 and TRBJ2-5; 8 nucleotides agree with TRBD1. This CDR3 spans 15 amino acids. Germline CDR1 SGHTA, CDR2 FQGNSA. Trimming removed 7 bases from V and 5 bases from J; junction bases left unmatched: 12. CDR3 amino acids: CASTSYPGGRETQYF. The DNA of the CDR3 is TGTGCCAGCACCTCCTATCCAGGGGGCCGGGAGACCCAGTACTTC.

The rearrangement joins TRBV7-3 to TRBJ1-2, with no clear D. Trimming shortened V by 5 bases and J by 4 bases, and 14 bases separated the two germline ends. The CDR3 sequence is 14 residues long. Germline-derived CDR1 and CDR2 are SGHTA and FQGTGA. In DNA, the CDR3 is TGTGCCAGCAGCCCCGGGGTCGGGCCCTATGGCTACACCTTC. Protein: CASSPGVGPYGYTF. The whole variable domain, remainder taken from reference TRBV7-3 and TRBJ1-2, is GAGVSQTPSNKVTEKGKYVELRCDPISGHTALYWYRQSLGQGPEFLIYFQGTGAADDSGLPNDRFFAVRPEGSVSTLKIQRTERGDSAVYLCASSPGVGPYGYTFGSGTRLTVV.

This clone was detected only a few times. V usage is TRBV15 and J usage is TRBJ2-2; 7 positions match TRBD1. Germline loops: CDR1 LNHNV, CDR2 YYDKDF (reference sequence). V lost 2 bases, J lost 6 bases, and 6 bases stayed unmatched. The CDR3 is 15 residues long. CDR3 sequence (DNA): TGTGCCACCAGCAGAAGACAGGGCGGTTCCGGGGAGCTGTTTTTT. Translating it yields CATSRRQGGSGELFF.

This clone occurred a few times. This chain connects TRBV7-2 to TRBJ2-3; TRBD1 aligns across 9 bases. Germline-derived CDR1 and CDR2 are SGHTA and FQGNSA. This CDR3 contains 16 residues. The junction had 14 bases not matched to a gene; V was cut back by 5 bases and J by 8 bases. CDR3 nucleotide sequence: TGTGCCAGCAGCCCTGGACAGGGGTCTTCGGGGTCTACGCAGTATTTT. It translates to CASSPGQGSSGSTQYF.

CDR3 DNA sequence: TGTGCCAGCAGCAAACAGGGGGCGCCGGGCGAGCAGTACTTC. As protein: CASSKQGAPGEQYF. The chain is built from TRBV7-9 and TRBJ2-7; 9 bases map to TRBD1. CDR3 length: 14 residues. The germline V gene encodes CDR1 SEHNR and CDR2 FQNEAQ (reference sequence). With 5 bases clipped from V and 6 bases from J, the junction kept 8 bases outside the gene matches.

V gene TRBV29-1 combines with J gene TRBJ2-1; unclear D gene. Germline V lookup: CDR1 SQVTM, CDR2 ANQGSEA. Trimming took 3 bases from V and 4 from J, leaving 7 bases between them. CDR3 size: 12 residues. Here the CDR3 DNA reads TGCAGCGTTGAGGTCAGTTACAATGAGCAGTTCTTC. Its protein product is CSVEVSYNEQFF.

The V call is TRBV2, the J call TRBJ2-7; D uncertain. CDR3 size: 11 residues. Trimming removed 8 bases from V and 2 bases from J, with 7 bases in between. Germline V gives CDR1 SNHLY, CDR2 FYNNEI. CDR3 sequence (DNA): TGTGCCAGCGGGTATACCTACGAGCAGTACTTC. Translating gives CASGYTYEQYF.

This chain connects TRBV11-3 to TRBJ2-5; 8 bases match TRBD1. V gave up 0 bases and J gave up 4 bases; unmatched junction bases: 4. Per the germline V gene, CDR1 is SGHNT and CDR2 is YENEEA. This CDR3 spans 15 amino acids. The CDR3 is CASSLDSGGGETQYF. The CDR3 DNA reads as TGTGCCAGCAGCTTAGATTCAGGGGGCGGAGAGACCCAGTACTTC.

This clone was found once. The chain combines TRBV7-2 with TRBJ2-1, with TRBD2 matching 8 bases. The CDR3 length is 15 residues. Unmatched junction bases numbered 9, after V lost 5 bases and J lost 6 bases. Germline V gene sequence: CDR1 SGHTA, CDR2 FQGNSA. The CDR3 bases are TGTGCCAGCAGCCCACAGCGGGAGTCGGCCAATGAGCAGTTCTTC. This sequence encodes CASSPQRESANEQFF.

The CDR3 DNA reads as TGTGCCAGCAGCCCGACCCGGTACGTCTATGGCTACACCTTC. Translated, it gives CASSPTRYVYGYTF. The rearrangement uses TRBV9 and TRBJ1-2; the D is unclear. Trimming took 4 bases from V and 4 from J, leaving 14 bases between them. The CDR3 has 14 amino acids. Germline V gives CDR1 SGDLS, CDR2 YYNGEE.

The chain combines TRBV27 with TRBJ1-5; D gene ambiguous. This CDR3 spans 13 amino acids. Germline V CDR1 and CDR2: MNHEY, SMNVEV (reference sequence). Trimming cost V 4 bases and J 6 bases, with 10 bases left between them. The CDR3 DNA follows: TGTGCCAGCAGTTGGGAAAGGACTCAGCCCCAGCATTTT. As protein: CASSWERTQPQHF.